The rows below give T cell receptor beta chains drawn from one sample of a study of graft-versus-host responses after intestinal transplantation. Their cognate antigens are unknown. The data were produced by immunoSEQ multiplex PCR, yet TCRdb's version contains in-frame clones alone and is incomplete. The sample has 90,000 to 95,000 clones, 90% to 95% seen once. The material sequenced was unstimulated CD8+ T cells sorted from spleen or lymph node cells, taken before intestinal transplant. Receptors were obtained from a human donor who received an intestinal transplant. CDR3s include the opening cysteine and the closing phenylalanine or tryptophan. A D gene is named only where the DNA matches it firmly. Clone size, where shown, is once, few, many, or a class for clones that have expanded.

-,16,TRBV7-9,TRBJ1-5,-,TGTGCCAGCAGCTTTCAAAACAGGGCCCCCAATCAGCCCCAGCATTTT,CASSFQNRAPNQPQHF
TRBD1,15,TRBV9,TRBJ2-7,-,TGTGCCAGCAGCACCTCCGGGACAGGGGTATACGAGCAGTACTTC,CASSTSGTGVYEQYF
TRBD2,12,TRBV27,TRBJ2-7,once,TGTGCCAGCAGTTTAGTGGGGGGGGAGCAGTACTTC,CASSLVGGEQYF
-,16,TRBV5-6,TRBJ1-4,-,TGTGCCAGCAGCCTTACCTTACAGGGACTAAGGGAAAAACTGTTTTTT,CASSLTLQGLREKLFF
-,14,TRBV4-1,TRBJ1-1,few,TGCGCCAGCAGCCAAGACAGGTTGGACACTGAAGCTTTCTTT,CASSQDRLDTEAFF
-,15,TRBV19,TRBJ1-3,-,TGTGCCAGTAGTATTGGGCGTTACTCTGGAAACACCATATATTTT,CASSIGRYSGNTIYF
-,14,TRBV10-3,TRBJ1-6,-,TGTGCCATCAGGGCTGAGGTGTTGAATTCACCCCTCCACTTT,CAIRAEVLNSPLHF
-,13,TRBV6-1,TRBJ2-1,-,TGTGCCAGCAGTGAGACAGGTTACAATGAGCAGTTCTTC,CASSETGYNEQFF
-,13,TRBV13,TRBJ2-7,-,TGTGCCAGCAGCTTAGGCCTCCAGGGCGAGCAGTACTTC,CASSLGLQGEQYF
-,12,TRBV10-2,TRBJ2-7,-,TGCGCCACTGGACAGACTCCATACGAGCAGTACTTC,CATGQTPYEQYF
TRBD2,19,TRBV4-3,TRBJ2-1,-,TGCGCCAGCAGCCAAGTGCTAGCGGTTACCCGGGGGTCCTACAATGAGCAGTTCTTC,CASSQVLAVTRGSYNEQFF
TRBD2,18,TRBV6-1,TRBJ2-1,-,TGTGCCAGCAGTGATCGACTAGCGGGAGTTTATTCCTACAATGAGCAGTTCTTC,CASSDRLAGVYSYNEQFF
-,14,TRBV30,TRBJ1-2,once,TGTGCCTGGAGTGTAGATCAGGGGAACTATGGCTACACCTTC,CAWSVDQGNYGYTF
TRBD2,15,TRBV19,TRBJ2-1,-,TGTGCCAGTAGTCTTAGCGGGGGGACCTACAATGAGCAGTTCTTC,CASSLSGGTYNEQFF
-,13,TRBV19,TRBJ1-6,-,TGTGCCAGTAGTTGGAGTCTTAATTCACCCCTCCACTTT,CASSWSLNSPLHF
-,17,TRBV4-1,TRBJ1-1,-,TGCGCCAGCAGCCGCCAGGGAACACAGGGAATGAACACTGAAGCTTTCTTT,CASSRQGTQGMNTEAFF
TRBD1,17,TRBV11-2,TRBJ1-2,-,TGTGCCAGCAAAGACACAACAGGGGTTGGTTTGTTTGAGGGCTACACCTTC,CASKDTTGVGLFEGYTF
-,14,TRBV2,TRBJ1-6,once,TGTGCCAGCATAAGACTCAAGGATAATTCACCCCTCCACTTT,CASIRLKDNSPLHF
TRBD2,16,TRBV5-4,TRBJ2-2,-,TGTGCCAGCAGCTTGGAGTTAGCGGGAGTTACCGGGGAGCTGTTTTTT,CASSLELAGVTGELFF
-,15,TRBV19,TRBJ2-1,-,TGTGCCAGTACGGCGGCTATTGGGGCTGCGGATGAGCAGTTCTTC,CASTAAIGAADEQFF
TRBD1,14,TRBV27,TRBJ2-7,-,TGTGCCAGCAGTCCGCGACAGGGTCTCTACGAGCAGTACTTC,CASSPRQGLYEQYF